Listed below are T cell receptor beta chains from one sample, sequenced in a study of cytotoxic CD8 clonotypes in ibrutinib-treated CLL. Sequenced by immunoSEQ multiplex PCR; TCRdb stores in-frame clones only, minus some. The sample consists of fewer than 200,000 clones, 70% to 85% of them appearing once. Source: PBMCs, taken after 24 months of ibrutinib treatment. These TCRs come from a human donor with chronic lymphocytic leukemia. Each CDR3 is given with its conserved first and last residue. The order of the fields is J gene, clone size, V gene, D gene, CDR3 DNA, CDR3 protein. The D gene is left open where the match is weak. For some rows the clone size is stated as once, few or many, or as a class when expanded; others skip it.

TRBJ2-7 - TRBV29-1 - TGCAGCGTTGGGGGGGCTCTAAGCTCCTACGAGCAGTACTTC CSVGGALSSYEQYF
TRBJ2-1 - TRBV5-5 TRBD2 TGTGCCAGCAGTCCTAGCGGAGCCCACTACAATGAGCAGTTCTTC CASSPSGAHYNEQFF
TRBJ1-6 - TRBV25-1 TRBD1 TGTGCCAGCAGGGAGTTGGACAGGGACTTTTCACCCCTCCACTTT CASRELDRDFSPLHF
TRBJ2-5 - TRBV11-1 - TGTGCCAGCAGCCACCAAGAGACCCAGTACTTC CASSHQETQYF
TRBJ2-1 - TRBV6-1 TRBD2 TGTGCCAGCAGTGGTATAGCGGGAGGACACTACAATGAGCAGTTCTTC CASSGIAGGHYNEQFF
TRBJ1-2 - TRBV2 - TGTGCCAGCAGTGGGGAACGGAACTATGGCTACACCTTC CASSGERNYGYTF
TRBJ2-7 - TRBV30 TRBD2 TGTGCCTGCCGGTCTAGCGGCAACTCCCGGGTAGAGCAGTACTTC CACRSSGNSRVEQYF
TRBJ2-1 - TRBV7-2 - TGTGCCAGCAGCTTAGTGTATGAGCAGTTCTTC CASSLVYEQFF
TRBJ2-3 few TRBV29-1 - TGCAGCGTTGATGCGAGTGGCGGGATCTATTATAGCACAGATACGCAGTATTTT CSVDASGGIYYSTDTQYF
TRBJ2-1 - TRBV18 - TGTGCCAGCTCTCCCATGCTAGGATACAATGAGCAGTTCTTC CASSPMLGYNEQFF
TRBJ1-2 once TRBV20-1 TRBD1 TGCAGTGCTAGAGCGGGACAGATCTACACCTTC CSARAGQIYTF
TRBJ1-6 once TRBV5-1 TRBD1 TGCGCCAGCAGCTTGGAGGGACAGGGGGTTTCACCCCTCCACTTT CASSLEGQGVSPLHF
TRBJ2-1 - TRBV11-2 - TGTGCCAGCACCTTATACAATGAGCAGTTCTTC CASTLYNEQFF
TRBJ1-2 - TRBV28 TRBD1 TGTGCCAGCAGTTTGCCGGGACAGGGGTACTATGGCTACACCTTC CASSLPGQGYYGYTF
TRBJ2-6 - TRBV30 - TGTGCCTGGAGTACTATGAGTCTTGGGGCCAACGTCCTGACTTTC CAWSTMSLGANVLTF
TRBJ2-1 - TRBV6-5 - TGTGCCAGCAGTTACTATAAGGAGCAGTTCTTC CASSYYKEQFF
TRBJ1-5 - TRBV5-8 - TGTGCCAGCAGCACCGTTAGTGGGCAGCCCCAGCATTTT CASSTVSGQPQHF
TRBJ2-7 - TRBV6-5 - TGTGCCAGCCGGCTAGGGGTGTACGAGCAGTACTTC CASRLGVYEQYF
TRBJ1-6 - TRBV19 - TGTGCCAGTAGTACGGTAATCCTGGGGTCACCCCTCCACTTT CASSTVILGSPLHF
TRBJ2-5 - TRBV4-1 - TGCGCCAGCAGCCAAGTACTCGCTGCGACCGAGACCCAGTACTTC CASSQVLAATETQYF
TRBJ2-7 - TRBV6-6 TRBD1 TGTGCCAGCAGTTACAAAACAGGGGGGTCCTACGAGCAGTACTTC CASSYKTGGSYEQYF
TRBJ1-1 - TRBV6-5 - TGTGCCAGCAGTTACTCGAGGGGGAACACTGAAGCTTTCTTT CASSYSRGNTEAFF
TRBJ2-2 - TRBV15 - TGTGCCACGAGGGACGGGGGCTTCAACACCGGGGAGCTGTTTTTT CATRDGGFNTGELFF
TRBJ2-4 - TRBV20-1 - TGCAGTGCTCCCCTCGGAGGACAGTACTTC CSAPLGGQYF
TRBJ2-7 - TRBV11-2 TRBD2 TGTGCCAGCAGCTCAAGACTAGCGGGATATGTTCACTACGAGCAGTACTTC CASSSRLAGYVHYEQYF
TRBJ2-7 - TRBV10-3 - TGTGCCATCAGTGAGTCGGCGGGACAGCCCTACGAGCAGTACTTC CAISESAGQPYEQYF
TRBJ2-3 - TRBV15 - TGTGCCACCAGCAGAGATCCGGGGAATACGCAGTATTTT CATSRDPGNTQYF
TRBJ1-2 - TRBV10-3 - TGTGCCATCAGCCCGGGGAACTATGGCTACACCTTC CAISPGNYGYTF
TRBJ2-2 - TRBV5-8 TRBD2 TGTGCCAGCAGCTTAGGACTAGCGGGATACGGGGAGCTGTTTTTT CASSLGLAGYGELFF
TRBJ2-1 - TRBV30 - TGTGCCTGGACCCCGAGTCCCTCCTACAATGAGCAGTTCTTC CAWTPSPSYNEQFF
TRBJ1-4 once TRBV5-1 - TGCGCCAGCAGCTTGGACCCGGGGCTGGTACCTAATGAAAAACTGTTTTTT CASSLDPGLVPNEKLFF
TRBJ1-2 - TRBV18 TRBD1 TGTGCCAGCTCACCAAACAGGGGCGGTGGCTACACCTTC CASSPNRGGGYTF
TRBJ2-3 - TRBV6-5 - TGTGCCAGCAGTTACAGGTCTAGTCGGGATTATACGCAGTATTTT CASSYRSSRDYTQYF
TRBJ1-5 - TRBV18 TRBD1 TGTGCCAGCTCACTATCGACAGGGGTTGGCAATCAGCCCCAGCATTTT CASSLSTGVGNQPQHF
TRBJ1-5 - TRBV7-8 - TGTGCCAGCACACATGGGGGCGTCAATCAGCCCCAGCATTTT CASTHGGVNQPQHF
TRBJ2-3 - TRBV4-2 TRBD1 TGTGCCAGCAGCCTCGGGACAGGGGTCGATACGCAGTATTTT CASSLGTGVDTQYF
TRBJ1-2 many TRBV9 - TGTGCCAGCAGTGTAGAGGGATCGTATGGCTACACCTTC CASSVEGSYGYTF
TRBJ1-1 - TRBV4-1 TRBD1 TGCGCCAGCAGCCAAGTTGGGCAGGGGGTAGTCACTGAAGCTTTCTTT CASSQVGQGVVTEAFF
TRBJ2-6 - TRBV5-6 - TGTGCCAGCAGCCCTACAGGCGCCAACGTCCTGACTTTC CASSPTGANVLTF
TRBJ2-2 - TRBV11-2 - TGTGCCAGCAGCCGGGGAGGACCCGGGGAGCTGTTTTTT CASSRGGPGELFF